Included here is one T cell receptor (beta chain) sequence, with context. Its specificity is unknown. This CDR3 is also generated by other DNA sequences in the sample. The naive CD8 population came from CD45RO-negative cells selected for CCR7, without terminally differentiated effector memory CD45RA+ cells. All donors were Caucasian adults living in Nashville, Tennessee. TCRdb keeps only in-frame clones here, not all; method: immunoSEQ multiplex PCR. The sample consists of about 1.9 million clones, 90% to 95% of them appearing once. This sample was taken from a study of shared clonotypes between healthy human individuals. Whole-study findings and limits: Incomplete sequencing of sorted subsets was indicated by rarefaction despite large depth. How much donors shared clonotypes was expected to be affected by sequencing depth. Memory subsets generally showed smaller estimated richness than naive subsets did.

Germline values: CDR1 MNHEY, CDR2 SMNVEV (reference sequence). This CDR3 has 13 residues. Deletions cut 3 bases from V and 0 bases from J, with 6 bases between. The clonotype originates from a man younger than 30 in good health. Some clones in this sample may be carry-over from other donors' samples. The rearrangement uses TRBV27 and TRBJ2-7, with unresolved D. The specimen was naive CD8+ T cells from PBMCs. CDR3 protein: CASSFQSSYEQYF. In DNA form, the CDR3 reads TGTGCCAGCAGTTTCCAGAGCTCCTACGAGCAGTACTTC.